Here is one TCR beta chain with its context. The V gene's germline CDR1 is SGHKS and CDR2 YYEKEE (reference sequence). V lost 3 bases, J lost 0 bases, and 9 bases lay in between. This CDR3 spans 14 amino acids. The data were taken from a study of blood T cell repertoires in COVID-19. The overall study: The analysed material was cDNA or gDNA that came from T cells, B-cell-depleted T cells, or PBMCs.

In the study's own analysis: Reference gene primer amplification gave estimated nucleated cell counts. Sequenced by immunoSEQ multiplex PCR; TCRdb stores in-frame clones only, minus some. For V, J and clone size, that table is used; D and trimming come from the DNA. The data contain 180,000 or so clones, approximately 88% of them singletons. This TCR derives from a woman aged 60-75 years who had recovered from COVID-19. The V call is TRBV5-5, the J call TRBJ1-1; TRBD1 might be the D (5 bases). Material for sequencing was PBMCs or T cells enriched from blood (not recorded which). The CDR3 bases are TGTGCCAGCAGCTCGCTGGACATGAACACTGAAGCTTTCTTT. Amino acid sequence: CASSSLDMNTEAFF. The variable domain in full, with the rest retrieved from reference TRBV5-5 and TRBJ1-1, is DAGVTQSPTHLIKTRGQQVTLRCSPISGHKSVSWYQQVLGQGPQFIFQYYEKEERGRGNFPDRFSARQFPNYSSELNVNALLLGDSALYLCASSSLDMNTEAFFGQGTRLTVV.